This paragraph covers one T cell receptor (beta chain) sequence. Per germline, CDR1 SGHRS and CDR2 YFSETQ. V lost 4 bases, J lost 10 bases, and 18 bases lay in between. This CDR3 is 14 amino acids long. The table came from immunoSEQ multiplex PCR; TCRdb's copy has only in-frame clones and leaves some out. The table records about 220,000 clones, roughly 94% of them present only once. This record belongs to a study of control samples from healthy donors and cancer patients. The sample was blood. The receptor was derived from a man in his fifties or sixties in good health. The V gene is TRBV5-1, the J gene TRBJ2-1; D is perhaps TRBD1 or TRBD2 (6 bases each). The CDR3 loop is CASSLGSGALEQFF. CDR3 DNA sequence: TGCGCCAGCAGCCTCGGGTCGGGGGCCCTAGAGCAGTTCTTC.